Below are 32 T cell receptor beta chains sequenced from a single sample in a study of shared clonotypes between healthy human individuals. Sequencing was performed with immunoSEQ multiplex PCR; in TCRdb, only in-frame clones are kept and a portion is missing. This table has about 1,500,000 clones, 95% to 97% appearing once. The specimen was naive CD4+ T cells sorted from blood. Sample subset: CD45RA+ positively selected. The receptors come from a man younger than 45 in good health.

The V and J genes are TRBV7-3 and TRBJ2-5, with TRBD2 matching 8 bases. Trimming at V came to 5 bases and at J to 3 bases, leaving 8 bases not matched to a gene. The CDR3 has 15 amino acids. Germline V gene data show CDR1 as SGHTA and CDR2 as FQGTGA. CDR3 protein: CASSPGVLAEETQYF. In DNA form, the CDR3 reads TGTGCCAGCAGCCCAGGCGTACTAGCGGAAGAGACCCAGTACTTC.

The V and J genes are TRBV2 and TRBJ1-5; D gene ambiguous. The CDR3 runs 15 residues. V lost 6 bases, J lost 1 base, and 13 bases lay in between. Germline values: CDR1 SNHLY, CDR2 FYNNEI. CDR3 protein: CASRDGRGSNQPQHF. In nucleotides, the CDR3 is TGTGCCAGCAGAGACGGGAGAGGGAGCAATCAGCCCCAGCATTTT. Filled out from reference TRBV2 and TRBJ1-5, the complete variable domain reads EPEVTQTPSHQVTQMGQEVILRCVPISNHLYFYWYRQILGQKVEFLVSFYNNEISEKSEIFDDQFSVERPDGSNFTLKIRSTKLEDSAMYFCASRDGRGSNQPQHFGDGTRLSIL.

This chain links TRBV5-6 with TRBJ1-3, with 7 bases matching TRBD1. Germline-derived CDR1 and CDR2 are SGHDT and YYEEEE. This CDR3 has 14 residues. V trimming: 4 bases; J trimming: 0 bases; junction bases outside the gene matches: 1. In DNA form, the CDR3 reads TGTGCCAGCAGCCGGACAGGCTCTGGAAACACCATATATTTT. Translating gives CASSRTGSGNTIYF.

This chain joins TRBV6-1 and TRBJ2-1; TRBD2 aligns across 8 bases. The germline gives CDR1 MNHNS, CDR2 SASEGT. The CDR3 is made up of 13 amino acids. V trimming: 2 bases; J trimming: 10 bases; junction bases outside the gene matches: 4. CDR3 sequence reads: CASSEQAGGEQFF. In DNA form, the CDR3 reads TGTGCCAGCAGTGAACAGGCGGGGGGAGAGCAGTTCTTC.

Of note for this clone: Other DNA sequences in the sample encode the same CDR3. The V gene is TRBV18, the J gene TRBJ2-5; D remains ambiguous. Germline-derived CDR1 and CDR2 are KGHSH and LQKENI. V lost 1 base, J lost 4 bases, and 13 bases lay in between. This CDR3 comprises 15 residues. The CDR3 loop is CASSPLAGVGETQYF. CDR3 in DNA: TGTGCCAGCTCACCACTAGCTGGTGTGGGAGAGACCCAGTACTTC.

The chain carries TRBV5-1 and TRBJ2-5; possibly TRBD1 for D (5 bases). The CDR3 covers 14 residues. V gave up 1 base and J gave up 2 bases, with 9 bases separating them. The germline V gene encodes CDR1 SGHRS and CDR2 YFSETQ. CDR3 bases: TGCGCCAGCAGCTTGATGGGGCGGCAAGAGACCCAGTACTTC. Its protein is CASSLMGRQETQYF.

The chain is built from TRBV5-1 and TRBJ2-3; 15 nucleotides match TRBD2. Germline V gives CDR1 SGHRS, CDR2 YFSETQ. V was clipped by 5 bases and J by 2 bases; unmatched bases: 6. The CDR3 runs to 17 residues. The CDR3 nucleotides are TGCGCCAGCAGTTCGGGACTAGCGGGAGGCAACACAGATACGCAGTATTTT. This translates into CASSSGLAGGNTDTQYF.

The rearrangement links TRBV7-9 to TRBJ2-7; TRBD2 might be the D (5 bases). The germline gives CDR1 SEHNR, CDR2 FQNEAQ (reference sequence). The CDR3 has 16 amino acids. V was cut by 0 bases and J by 3 bases, with 15 bases left in between. Written as DNA, the CDR3 is TGTGCCAGCAGCTTAGCTTCGGGCGGGTACGTCTACGAGCAGTACTTC. As protein: CASSLASGGYVYEQYF.

This chain links TRBV27 with TRBJ2-7; 15 bases are shared with TRBD2. Germline V gene data show CDR1 as MNHEY and CDR2 as SMNVEV (reference sequence). The ends lost 5 bases at V and 7 bases at J; junction bases unmatched: 12. CDR3 length equals 17 residues. The CDR3 nucleotides are TGTGCCAGCAGTCTCCTCGGACTAGCGGGAGGGCCGCGGGAGCAGTACTTC. Protein: CASSLLGLAGGPREQYF.

V and J are TRBV18 and TRBJ2-7; tentative D call: TRBD1 (5 bases). The CDR3 consists of 13 residues. Germline CDR1 and CDR2: KGHSH and LQKENI. Trimming stripped 8 bases from V and 5 bases from J, with 16 bases between. CDR3 bases: TGTGCCAGCCAATTGCCAGGGCTGGACGAGCAGTACTTC. Translating gives CASQLPGLDEQYF.

V is TRBV5-1 and J is TRBJ1-1; weak D call: TRBD1 (5 bases). CDR1 and CDR2 (germline): SGHRS, YFSETQ. Trimming took off 4 bases at V and 0 bases at J, with 10 bases between the two ends. The CDR3 has 14 amino acids. Here the CDR3 DNA reads TGCGCCAGCAGCCCCCAGGGAATGAACACTGAAGCTTTCTTT. Translated: CASSPQGMNTEAFF.

V gene TRBV6-5 combines with J gene TRBJ2-1, with no clear D. Trimming took 6 bases from V and 8 from J, leaving 14 bases between them. The CDR3 loop spans 13 amino acids. Germline V gene lookup returns CDR1 MNHEY and CDR2 SVGAGI. CDR3 nucleotides: TGTGCCAGCAGGGGTCTAGGATTCGATGAGCAGTTCTTC. This translates into CASRGLGFDEQFF.

This chain joins TRBV7-2 and TRBJ2-2; D is unclear. The V gene's germline CDR1 is SGHTA and CDR2 FQGNSA. Trimming left V 5 bases short and J 9 bases short, with 13 bases between. CDR3 size: 13 residues. The CDR3 coding sequence is TGTGCCAGCAGCATCTCTGCCGCCCGGGAGCTGTTTTTT. Its protein is CASSISAARELFF.

The J gene is TRBJ2-7, the V gene TRBV18, with 7 bases lining up with TRBD1. J lost 7 bases, V lost 6 bases, and 12 bases had no gene match. The CDR3 totals 14 residues. The germline V gene has CDR1 KGHSH and CDR2 LQKENI. The CDR3 sequence: CASSSSTGSREQYF. The CDR3 DNA reads TGTGCCAGCTCCTCCTCGACAGGGTCGAGGGAGCAGTACTTC.

This clone turned up a few times. This chain links TRBV7-9 with TRBJ2-7; 10 nucleotides line up with TRBD2. V lost 5 bases to trimming and J lost 2 bases; unmatched junction nucleotides: 3. There are 14 residues in the CDR3. CDR1 and CDR2 (germline): SEHNR, FQNEAQ (reference sequence). The CDR3 coding sequence is TGTGCCAGCAGCACTAGCGGGGCCCCCTACGAGCAGTACTTC. It is translated as CASSTSGAPYEQYF.

V usage is TRBV30 and J usage is TRBJ1-5, with TRBD1 as a possible D gene (6 bases). Germline CDR1 GTSNPN, CDR2 SVGIG (reference sequence). V lost 4 bases to trimming and J lost 4 bases, with 20 bases between them. The CDR3 spans 16 residues. CDR3 DNA sequence: TGTGCCTGGAATAGGGGACTGACAGGTCGGAATCAGCCCCAGCATTTT. The encoded protein is CAWNRGLTGRNQPQHF.

The chain has TRBV19 and TRBJ2-1; D is perhaps TRBD2 (6 bases). The germline V gene encodes CDR1 LNHDA and CDR2 SQIVND (reference sequence). The ends were cut back, 0 bases at V and 5 bases at J, with 11 bases in the middle. The CDR3 loop spans 15 amino acids. The CDR3 here is CASSIDVGLNNEQFF. The CDR3 region has the DNA TGTGCCAGTAGTATAGACGTGGGACTTAACAATGAGCAGTTCTTC.

This rearrangement joins TRBV6-5 to TRBJ2-7; 10 bases agree with TRBD1. CDR1 is MNHEY, CDR2 SVGAGI, per germline. There are 14 residues in the CDR3. V lost 7 bases, J lost 0 bases, and 3 bases stayed unmatched. CDR3 region: CASMDRGSSYEQYF. CDR3 DNA: TGTGCCAGCATGGACAGGGGGAGCTCCTACGAGCAGTACTTC.

The V and J genes are TRBV27 and TRBJ2-5, with 9 bases that match TRBD1. V shed 0 bases and J 1 base; nucleotides not matched to a gene: 9. CDR1 is MNHEY, CDR2 SMNVEV, per germline (reference sequence). CDR3 length: 18 amino acids. The CDR3 DNA reads as TGTGCCAGCAGTTTATCGGGACAGGGCCTGATCGGCCAAGAGACCCAGTACTTC. Protein: CASSLSGQGLIGQETQYF.

As for this clone: The same CDR3 arises from other DNA sequences in this sample as well. As DNA, the CDR3 is TGTGCCAGCAGCCTCGGACAGTACGAGCAGTACTTC. Its protein product is CASSLGQYEQYF. This chain joins TRBV5-5 and TRBJ2-7, with a weak D call TRBD1 (6 bases). Per the germline V gene, CDR1 is SGHKS and CDR2 is YYEKEE (reference sequence). The CDR3 totals 12 residues. V lost 4 bases, J lost 4 bases, and 9 bases lay in between.

This sequence joins TRBV6-5 and TRBJ1-2, with a tentative D call TRBD1 (6 bases). The germline V gene encodes CDR1 MNHEY and CDR2 SVGAGI. The V gene lost 1 base and the J gene lost 6 bases, with 12 bases spanning the gap. CDR3 length equals 14 residues. CDR3 sequence (DNA): TGTGCCAGCAGTTACTTCCCAGGGGCCGATGGCTACACCTTC. It translates to CASSYFPGADGYTF.

The chain carries TRBV12-5 and TRBJ1-2; tentative D call: TRBD1 (5 bases). Per the germline V gene, CDR1 is LGHNT and CDR2 is FRNRAP. Trimming pared 2 bases from V and 5 bases from J, leaving 12 bases between. The CDR3 loop spans 14 amino acids. CDR3 DNA: TGTGCTAGTGGTTTGTCAGGGAAACAATATGGCTACACCTTC. Its protein product is CASGLSGKQYGYTF.

This chain uses TRBV7-2 with TRBJ1-2; 11 nucleotides agree with TRBD1. CDR1 is SGHTA and CDR2 is FQGNSA in the germline V gene. The CDR3 totals 17 residues. V lost 1 base to trimming and J lost 0 bases; unmatched junction nucleotides: 4. CDR3 coding DNA: TGTGCCAGCAGCTTAGGGACAGGGGGCGCAGCTAACTATGGCTACACCTTC. This codes for CASSLGTGGAANYGYTF.

This rearrangement joins TRBV18 to TRBJ2-7; TRBD2 matches 8 bases. CDR1 and CDR2 (germline): KGHSH, LQKENI. Trimming took 3 bases from V and 12 from J; bases not matched to a gene: 16. The CDR3 covers 15 residues. In DNA, the CDR3 is TGTGCCAGCTCACCCGGTAGCGGGGCCTCGTCTATAGGGTACTTC. Translating gives CASSPGSGASSIGYF.

The J gene is TRBJ2-7, the V gene TRBV9; 10 bases map to TRBD2. CDR3 length: 13 amino acids. Unmatched junction bases numbered 0, after V lost 0 bases and J lost 6 bases. Germline V gene data show CDR1 as SGDLS and CDR2 as YYNGEE. CDR3 in amino acids: CASSVASGSEQYF. DNA for the CDR3: TGTGCCAGCAGCGTAGCTAGCGGGAGCGAGCAGTACTTC.

A word on this clone: This sample includes further DNA sequences coding for the same CDR3. This chain connects TRBV7-8 to TRBJ1-5; D gene unclear. The CDR3 is made up of 14 amino acids. The germline CDR1 and CDR2 sequences are SGHVS and FQNEAQ. V was shortened by 5 bases and J by 1 base, with 9 bases between the two germline ends. CDR3 residues: CASSPTPSNQPQHF. The CDR3 DNA reads TGTGCCAGCAGCCCAACACCGAGCAATCAGCCCCAGCATTTT.

This clone was found once. V usage is TRBV19 and J usage is TRBJ1-1, with D maybe TRBD1 (5 bases). The germline CDR1 and CDR2 sequences are LNHDA and SQIVND (reference sequence). This CDR3 comprises 14 residues. Trimming shortened V by 5 bases and J by 8 bases, and 18 bases separated the two germline ends. CDR3 nucleotides: TGTGCCAGTAGTTCGGGACGGCCGTCAATCGAAGCTTTCTTT. As protein: CASSSGRPSIEAFF.

V gene TRBV7-2 combines with J gene TRBJ2-2; 8 bases are shared with TRBD1. The CDR3 consists of 14 residues. J lost 4 bases, V lost 6 bases, and 4 bases had no gene match. Germline CDR1 reads SGHTA; CDR2 reads FQGNSA. The CDR3 DNA reads TGTGCCAGCAGAACTACAGGGGGCACCGGGGAGCTGTTTTTT. It encodes CASRTTGGTGELFF.

The chain couples TRBV6-5 to TRBJ2-1; TRBD2 matches 10 bases. The ends lost 7 bases at V and 7 bases at J; junction bases unmatched: 7. The CDR3 sequence is 14 residues long. Germline loops: CDR1 MNHEY, CDR2 SVGAGI. The CDR3 nucleotides are TGTGCCAGCAAGCCGGGACTAGCGTTTAATGAGCAGTTCTTC. Translated: CASKPGLAFNEQFF.

The chain couples TRBV19 to TRBJ2-3; TRBD2 might be the D (5 bases). The germline V gene has CDR1 LNHDA and CDR2 SQIVND (reference sequence). Trimming stripped 5 bases from V and 0 bases from J, with 15 bases between. This CDR3 contains 16 residues. The CDR3 region has the DNA TGTGCCAGTAGTCCTAGCTTGGGGTCTAGCACAGATACGCAGTATTTT. As protein: CASSPSLGSSTDTQYF.

The V gene is TRBV5-4, the J gene TRBJ1-2; tentatively, D is TRBD1 (6 bases). The CDR3 totals 15 residues. With 1 base removed from V and 0 bases from J, the gap between germline ends came to 10 bases. Germline V CDR1 and CDR2: SGHNT, YYREEE (reference sequence). The CDR3 region is CASSLSRQANYGYTF. CDR3 DNA: TGTGCCAGCAGCTTGAGTCGACAGGCTAACTATGGCTACACCTTC.

This clone came up once. This sequence joins TRBV5-4 and TRBJ2-3; D is possibly TRBD1 or TRBD2 (5 bases each). Germline CDR1 is SGHNT and CDR2 is YYREEE (reference sequence). Between the trimmed V and J ends, which lost 0 bases and 6 bases, there was a span of 8 bases. The CDR3 length is 13 residues. The CDR3 loop is CASSLAGDDTQYF. The CDR3 DNA reads as TGTGCCAGCAGCTTGGCTGGGGACGATACGCAGTATTTT.